This T cell receptor beta chain is drawn from a study of shared clonotypes between healthy human individuals. Naive CD45RA+ and memory CD45RA-negative subsets were split from CD4+ cells. The data were produced by immunoSEQ multiplex PCR, yet TCRdb's version contains in-frame clones alone and is incomplete. The sample records 800,000 to 1,200,000 clones, around three quarters being singletons. V dropped 4 bases and J dropped 5 bases, with 10 bases sitting between them. Germline V gives CDR1 SGHRS, CDR2 YFSETQ. This CDR3 is built from 12 residues. The chain combines TRBV5-1 with TRBJ2-7, with D possibly matching TRBD1 (6 bases). Sequenced material: memory CD4+ T cells from PBMCs. Stated subset: CD45RA-negative fraction. The sequence was collected from a young man in good health. Some clones in this sample may be carry-over from other donors' samples. The CDR3 protein is CASSHRVDEQYF. The CDR3 nucleotides are TGCGCCAGCAGCCACAGGGTCGACGAGCAGTACTTC.